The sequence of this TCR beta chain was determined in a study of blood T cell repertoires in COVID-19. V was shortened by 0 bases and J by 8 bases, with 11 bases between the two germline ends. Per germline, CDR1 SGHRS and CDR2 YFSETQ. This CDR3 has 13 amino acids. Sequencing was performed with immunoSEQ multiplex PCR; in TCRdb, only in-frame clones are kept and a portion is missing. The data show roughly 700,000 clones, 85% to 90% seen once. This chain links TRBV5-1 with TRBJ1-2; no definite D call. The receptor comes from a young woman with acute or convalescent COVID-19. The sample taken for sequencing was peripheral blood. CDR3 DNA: TGCGCCAGCAGCTTGGGGCAGGAGGAAGGCTACACCTTC. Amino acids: CASSLGQEEGYTF.